This T cell receptor beta chain was observed in a study of spatial heterogeneity in lung cancer. Study-level findings and limits: The study found ubiquitous expanded tumor TCRs in blood more at resection than follow-up.

Germline V gives CDR1 LNHDA, CDR2 SQIVND (reference sequence). The CDR3 contains 15 residues. The J segment lost 0 bases and the V segment lost 7 bases, leaving 8 bases of the junction unmatched. The time point is: sample taken at primary tumor resection. Samples came from roughly 70 TRACERx patients with untreated early-stage lung cancer. TCR cDNA molecules each carried a unique molecular identifier. MiXCR was run by TCRdb on the 5' RACE reads, yielding one entry per CDR3 protein. This table has around 63,000 distinct CDR3 sequences, nearly 6.5% appearing once. In its sample, this clonotype was seen a few times. What it recognizes is unknown.

The chain has TRBV19 and TRBJ2-5, with 7 bases fitting TRBD2. The receptor was derived from a female donor with early-stage non-small cell lung cancer. The material sequenced was PBMCs, taken at surgery. CDR3 protein: CASKPGGSYQETQYF. CDR3 sequence (DNA): TGTGCCAGTAAACCCGGGGGGTCGTACCAAGAGACCCAGTACTTC.